Listed below are T cell receptor beta chains from one sample, sequenced in a study of Graves' ophthalmopathy and Graves' hyperthyroidism. TCRdb called the multiplex PCR reads again in MiXCR, with one record for every CDR3 protein. The sample lists 500,000 to 800,000 distinct CDR3 sequences; about two fifths were seen once. What was sequenced was peripheral blood. The receptors derive from an adult man with Graves' ophthalmopathy. Each CDR3 is given without its conserved first and last residue. Only part of the rows carry a size: once, few, many, or a class if the clone is expanded.

v_gene: TRBV6-2/TRBV6-3
abundance: .
j_gene: TRBJ2-7
CDR3aa: ASRGTHMPYEQY

v_gene: TRBV5-4
abundance: .
j_gene: TRBJ1-1
CDR3aa: ASSSQDRGTTEAF

v_gene: TRBV20-1
abundance: many
j_gene: TRBJ2-5
CDR3aa: SARGPSMNQY

v_gene: TRBV25-1
abundance: .
j_gene: TRBJ1-2
CDR3aa: ASRQGPGGNYGYT

v_gene: TRBV15
abundance: many
j_gene: TRBJ1-2
CDR3aa: ATSTRGTDNT

v_gene: TRBV6-5
abundance: .
j_gene: TRBJ1-1
CDR3aa: ASSYLASGATEAF

v_gene: TRBV24-1
abundance: many
j_gene: TRBJ1-5
CDR3aa: ATSGGTAFQPQH

v_gene: TRBV29-1
abundance: many
j_gene: TRBJ1-1
CDR3aa: SVGFGAMNTEAF

v_gene: TRBV27
abundance: .
j_gene: TRBJ1-4
CDR3aa: ASRRGYGTALEKLF

v_gene: TRBV19
abundance: .
j_gene: TRBJ1-2
CDR3aa: ASSMGQGYT

v_gene: TRBV25-1
abundance: .
j_gene: TRBJ2-5
CDR3aa: ASSVQGPQETQY

v_gene: TRBV5-1
abundance: .
j_gene: TRBJ1-1
CDR3aa: ASSQPIGQGYTEAF

v_gene: TRBV6-1
abundance: few
j_gene: TRBJ1-2
CDR3aa: ASSEAGDYGYT

v_gene: TRBV24-1
abundance: .
j_gene: TRBJ2-7
CDR3aa: ATSPQGSDEQY

v_gene: TRBV12-3/TRBV12-4
abundance: many
j_gene: TRBJ1-1
CDR3aa: ASRPGVGTEAF

v_gene: TRBV29-1
abundance: .
j_gene: TRBJ2-6
CDR3aa: AWSRRSGANVLT

v_gene: TRBV7-8
abundance: many
j_gene: TRBJ1-1
CDR3aa: ASSLARTGDTEAF

v_gene: TRBV20-1
abundance: few
j_gene: TRBJ2-2
CDR3aa: SARGLAGTGELF

v_gene: TRBV19
abundance: .
j_gene: TRBJ2-7
CDR3aa: ASAQGAKYEQY

v_gene: TRBV2
abundance: .
j_gene: TRBJ1-5
CDR3aa: ASTPDWINSPQH

v_gene: TRBV2
abundance: once
j_gene: TRBJ2-7
CDR3aa: ASITREYEQY

v_gene: TRBV5-6
abundance: many
j_gene: TRBJ1-5
CDR3aa: ASSLDGAPNQPQH

v_gene: TRBV7-2
abundance: .
j_gene: TRBJ2-2
CDR3aa: ACSSRGVTGELF

v_gene: TRBV2
abundance: .
j_gene: TRBJ1-5
CDR3aa: ASNGTGTNQPQH

v_gene: TRBV19
abundance: .
j_gene: TRBJ1-4
CDR3aa: ASSGGGTGTVHEKLF

v_gene: TRBV10-3
abundance: many
j_gene: TRBJ1-2
CDR3aa: AISTDRYPANYGYT

v_gene: TRBV10-3
abundance: few
j_gene: TRBJ2-2
CDR3aa: ASSYAVNTGELF

v_gene: TRBV24-1
abundance: .
j_gene: TRBJ2-1
CDR3aa: ATSDLLGNEQF

v_gene: TRBV20-1
abundance: .
j_gene: TRBJ1-3
CDR3aa: SAISGSAGNTIY

v_gene: TRBV5-6
abundance: many
j_gene: TRBJ2-7
CDR3aa: ASSELGQTYEQY

v_gene: TRBV20-1
abundance: .
j_gene: TRBJ2-1
CDR3aa: SARLSSYNEQF

v_gene: TRBV12-3/TRBV12-4
abundance: few
j_gene: TRBJ1-2
CDR3aa: ASSLQGPYGYT

v_gene: TRBV29-1
abundance: .
j_gene: TRBJ1-2
CDR3aa: SAGQGPWGYT

v_gene: TRBV27
abundance: few
j_gene: TRBJ2-7
CDR3aa: ASSLTVPYEQY

v_gene: TRBV7-9
abundance: many
j_gene: TRBJ2-5
CDR3aa: ASSLLQGTYQETQY

v_gene: TRBV29-1
abundance: .
j_gene: TRBJ1-2
CDR3aa: SARTGGRDAYGYT

v_gene: TRBV12-3/TRBV12-4
abundance: .
j_gene: TRBJ1-6
CDR3aa: ASRSPGTGSPPLH

v_gene: TRBV5-1
abundance: .
j_gene: TRBJ2-7
CDR3aa: ASSLWGQGSAEQY

v_gene: TRBV29-1
abundance: .
j_gene: TRBJ2-3
CDR3aa: SANLGGVEGDTQY

v_gene: TRBV29-1
abundance: .
j_gene: TRBJ2-7
CDR3aa: SLDGGRGYYEQY